This T cell receptor (beta chain) stems from a study of shared clonotypes between healthy human individuals. The CDR3 contains 14 residues. Deletions cut 3 bases from V and 9 bases from J, with 18 bases between. Germline V CDR1 and CDR2: LGHNA, YSLEER. Naive CD4+ cells were CD45RA-selected; the remaining cells were memory. Regarding the study as a whole: The low donor count limited represented genetic and exposure-history diversity. It was the non-shared clonotypes that had lower generation probabilities than clonotypes shared by all four donors. In four donors, roughly 5.2% of naive CD4 clonotypes appeared in common.

In regard to this clone: Its antigen is currently unknown.

Here immunoSEQ multiplex PCR was the method, and the copy in TCRdb shows in-frame clones only, minus some. The sample lists some 2 million clones, roughly 96% occurring once. V is TRBV4-3 and J is TRBJ2-7, with a tentative D call TRBD2 (5 bases). The sample comprised naive CD4+ T cells sorted from blood. Described subset: CD45RA+ positively selected. The clonotype originates from a man younger than 35 in good health. The CDR3 region is CASSQSRGSMRQYF. For the CDR3, the DNA is TGCGCCAGCAGCCAGAGCCGGGGTTCGATGCGGCAGTACTTC.